This T cell receptor beta chain was found in a study of T-cell reconstitution after alpha-beta-depleted transplantation in children. Overall study results and limits: Diversity of TCRbeta at day 60 was high in some patients, arising from surviving recipient T cells and thymic progenitors. Expanded graft clones, several hundred of them, were reportedly the source of alpha-beta T cells about two months after transplant. Among T cells one year after transplant, newly produced cells accounted for most counts and diversity.

This clonotype has just a few counts. Its antigen is as yet unknown. Unmatched junction bases numbered 3, after V lost 0 bases and J lost 2 bases. The CDR3 runs to 15 residues. The germline CDR1 and CDR2 sequences are SGHRS and YFSETQ. Researchers prepared the TCRbeta library using unique molecular identifiers, the study reports. TCRdb itself ran the PCR reads through MiXCR, one entry per CDR3 protein. The sample yields 600,000 to 700,000 distinct CDR3 sequences, around 14% seen once. The sample in question was PBMCs, obtained before TCRalphabeta/CD19-depleted stem cell transplant. The rearrangement links TRBV5-1 to TRBJ2-3, with TRBD1 identical over 7 bases. The receptor comes from a girl aged 2-10 years with congenital amegakaryocytic thrombocytopenia, due to receive a stem cell transplant. Here the CDR3 reads CASSLADRNTDTQYF. CDR3 coding DNA: TGCGCCAGCAGCTTGGCGGACAGGAACACAGATACGCAGTATTTT.